This T cell receptor (beta chain) is from a study of Graves' ophthalmopathy and Graves' hyperthyroidism. RNA transcripts were the source from which TCR beta CDR3 regions were amplified. The first-round RT-PCR employed HTBI primers together with the Qiagen OneStep RT-PCR kit. A multiplex PCR was then performed as the second round. Via MiXCR, TCRdb re-called the multiplex PCR reads, giving one row per CDR3 protein. The sample carries over 450,000 distinct CDR3 sequences, 13% to 15% recorded once. Disease in donors with ophthalmopathy had moderate-to-severe activity, CAS ≥3, NOSPECS ≥4 and under 3 months' duration. Patients were left out if they had other autoimmune diseases, uncontrolled infections, pregnancy or lactation. Diagnosis was based on clinical symptoms, serum thyroxine, TRAb, thyroid ultrasound and orbital computed tomography. Details on this clonotype: Its antigen is currently unknown. At one of its ends the junction is not consistent with the germline gene, which may arise from a read error.

The CDR3 runs to 13 residues. Germline CDR1 reads MNHEY; CDR2 reads SMNVEV (reference sequence). Study-wide results and limits: Blood also carried most expanded thyroid clonotypes exceeding 0.001 frequency.

Input material: blood. This receptor was taken from a woman younger than 45 with Graves' ophthalmopathy. This chain uses TRBV27 with TRBJ2-7; 7 nucleotides agree with TRBD1. The CDR3 DNA sequence: TGTGCCAGCAGCAATACAGGGGCCTACGAGCAGTGCTTC. Protein product: CASSNTGAYEQCF.